This T cell receptor beta chain was recorded in a study of T cells in Graves' hyperthyroidism and ophthalmopathy. Concerning this clonotype itself: What it recognizes is unknown.

Amplification of TCR beta CDR3 regions used RNA as the template. A set of HTBI primers served as the primers for a first-round RT-PCR of the TCR CDR3. TCRdb reprocessed the multiplex PCR reads via MiXCR and lists one record per CDR3 protein. Here the sample spans roughly 500,000 distinct CDR3 sequences, 46% being singletons. Lactation, pregnancy, other autoimmune disease or uncontrolled infection led to exclusion of patients. Clinical symptoms, serum thyroxine and TRAb, thyroid ultrasound and orbital computed tomography together formed the diagnostic basis. Trimming removed 2 bases at V and 4 bases at J, with 18 bases between. The germline V gene encodes CDR1 DFQATT and CDR2 SNEGSKA (reference sequence). CDR3 length equals 16 residues. Whole-study findings and limits: Ophthalmopathy was distinguished from stable hyperthyroidism by 13 V-J signatures. Blood also carried most thyroid clonotypes expanded above 0.001.

Source material: peripheral blood or thyroid tissue (not recorded which). The chain uses TRBV20-1 and TRBJ1-5; perhaps TRBD1 as D (6 bases). This sequence originates from an adult woman with Graves' disease, either hyperthyroidism or ophthalmopathy (not recorded which). The CDR3 bases are TGCAGTGCTAGACTTCTGTTAGGGGGGGGTAATCAGCCCCAGCATTTT. The encoded protein is CSARLLLGGGNQPQHF.